Listed here are 13 T cell receptor beta chains from one sample, sequenced in a study of OX40 agonist ivuxolimab in advanced cancers. Produced via immunoSEQ multiplex PCR; TCRdb's table is partial and in-frame only. Of 40,000 or so clones detected, 88% appear once; the ten largest clones hold under 15%. Sequencing used CD4+ or CD8+ T cells sorted from blood, obtained in a trial of the OX40 agonist ivuxolimab. The receptors here all came from an adult with an advanced solid tumor such as melanoma, head and neck, liver or kidney cancer.

The chain uses TRBV30 and TRBJ2-7; the match to TRBD2 covers 8 bases. V lost 3 bases and J lost 0; bases outside the gene matches: 7. The CDR3 extends over 15 amino acids. Germline CDR1 reads GTSNPN; CDR2 reads SVGIG (reference sequence). The CDR3 DNA is TGTGCCTGGAGGGAGAGGACTAGCCCCTCCTACGAGCAGTACTTC. This encodes CAWRERTSPSYEQYF.

The V gene is TRBV4-2, the J gene TRBJ1-5; D unresolved. Trimming shortened V by 0 bases and J by 6 bases, and 12 bases separated the two germline ends. CDR1 and CDR2 from the germline V gene are LGHNA and YNFKEQ. The CDR3 contains 15 residues. CDR3 residues: CASSQEERPGQPQHF. Here the CDR3 DNA reads TGTGCCAGCAGCCAAGAGGAGCGGCCCGGTCAGCCCCAGCATTTT.

This chain connects TRBV5-6 to TRBJ1-4; TRBD1 agrees at 7 bases. The germline CDR1 and CDR2 sequences are SGHDT and YYEEEE. The CDR3 loop spans 13 amino acids. With 5 bases clipped from V and 8 bases from J, the junction kept 6 bases outside the gene matches. DNA for the CDR3: TGTGCCAGCAGTTATATACAGGGGGAAAAACTGTTTTTT. It specifies CASSYIQGEKLFF.

The rearrangement uses TRBV29-1 and TRBJ1-2; the D gene is possibly TRBD1 (6 bases). This CDR3 is 13 amino acids long. Trimming removed 4 bases from V and 4 bases from J, with 13 bases in between. Germline V CDR1 and CDR2: SQVTM, ANQGSEA. The chain's CDR3 is CSVGDRLLYGYTF. CDR3 bases: TGCAGCGTTGGAGACAGGCTTCTCTATGGCTACACCTTC.

This clone was seen just once. This chain links TRBV11-2 with TRBJ1-4; D not certain. The CDR3 is 13 residues long. Germline values: CDR1 SGHAT, CDR2 FQNNGV. Deletions cut 7 bases from V and 8 bases from J, with 14 bases between. As DNA, the CDR3 is TGTGCCAGCACCCCCGAGCCCCGAGAAAAACTGTTTTTT. Its translation: CASTPEPREKLFF. Full variable domain (missing parts from reference TRBV11-2 and TRBJ1-4): EAGVAQSPRYKIIEKRQSVAFWCNPISGHATLYWYQQILGQGPKLLIQFQNNGVVDDSQLPKDRFSAERLKGVDSTLKIQPAKLEDSAVYLCASTPEPREKLFFGSGTQLSVL.

The chain is built from TRBV9 and TRBJ1-1; D is perhaps TRBD1 (5 bases). The CDR3 is 14 amino acids. CDR1 is SGDLS, CDR2 YYNGEE, per germline. Trimming shortened V by 2 bases and J by 2 bases, and 10 bases separated the two germline ends. CDR3 region: CASSVTRVNTEAFF. CDR3 sequence (DNA): TGTGCCAGCAGCGTTACCAGGGTAAACACTGAAGCTTTCTTT.

This sequence joins TRBV7-9 and TRBJ2-1; 11 nucleotides match TRBD2. The CDR3 length is 16 residues. The germline CDR1 and CDR2 sequences are SEHNR and FQNEAQ (reference sequence). With V trimmed by 5 bases and J by 4 bases, 7 bases remained unmatched. The CDR3 loop reads CASSTPGTSGYNEQFF. The CDR3 nucleotides read TGTGCCAGCAGCACCCCCGGGACTAGCGGTTACAATGAGCAGTTCTTC.

Points on this clone: Relative to the germline gene, one junction end is altered; a read error may explain this. This chain joins TRBV7-2 and TRBJ2-7, with TRBD2 as a possible D gene (6 bases). This CDR3 has 15 amino acids. Looked up from germline, CDR1 is SGHTA and CDR2 is FQGNSA. CDR3 nucleotide sequence: TGTGCCAACAGCTCCGGACTATCTCGCTCCTACGAGCAGTACTTC. It is translated as CANSSGLSRSYEQYF. Full variable domain (remainder filled in from reference TRBV7-2 and TRBJ2-7): GAGVSQSPSNKVTEKGKDVELRCDPISGHTALYWYRQSLGQGLEFLIYFQGNSAPDKSGLPSDRFSAERTGGSVSTLTIQRTQQEDSAVYLCANSSGLSRSYEQYFGPGTRLTVT.

The rearrangement uses TRBV30 and TRBJ2-1; a possible D gene is TRBD1 (5 bases). The length of the CDR3 is 15 residues. V gave up 0 bases and J gave up 4 bases, with 13 bases separating them. Germline CDR1 GTSNPN, CDR2 SVGIG (reference sequence). This chain's CDR3 is CAWSVGPKGYNEQFF. The CDR3 coding sequence is TGTGCCTGGAGTGTGGGGCCTAAGGGGTACAATGAGCAGTTCTTC.

This sequence joins TRBV4-1 and TRBJ2-7; 9 nucleotides line up with TRBD2. The CDR3 totals 16 residues. In germline, CDR1 is MGHRA, CDR2 YSYEKL. Trimming removed 0 bases from V and 7 bases from J; junction bases left unmatched: 10. The CDR3 spells CASSQEIAGVEEEQYF. In DNA, the CDR3 is TGCGCCAGCAGCCAAGAGATAGCGGGAGTTGAGGAAGAGCAGTACTTC.

V usage is TRBV12-5 and J usage is TRBJ2-1; TRBD1 matches 9 bases. This CDR3 spans 14 amino acids. Germline CDR1 LGHNT, CDR2 FRNRAP. V was clipped by 3 bases and J by 8 bases; unmatched bases: 5. This CDR3 reads CASGFGQGKDEQFF. The CDR3 DNA sequence: TGTGCTAGTGGTTTCGGACAGGGGAAGGATGAGCAGTTCTTC.

The chain is built from TRBV2 and TRBJ2-7; tentatively, D is TRBD2 (5 bases). V shed 7 bases and J shed 6 bases, with 10 bases lying between them. Germline V gene sequence: CDR1 SNHLY, CDR2 FYNNEI. The CDR3 runs to 11 residues. CDR3 DNA: TGTGCCAGCACTGCTGCGGGCGAGCAGTACTTC. Residues: CASTAAGEQYF. The whole variable domain, remainder taken from reference TRBV2 and TRBJ2-7, is EPEVTQTPSHQVTQMGQEVILRCVPISNHLYFYWYRQILGQKVEFLVSFYNNEISEKSEIFDDQFSVERPDGSNFTLKIRSTKLEDSAMYFCASTAAGEQYFGPGTRLTVT.

This clone was seen more than once but under ten times. Here the CDR3 reads CASSLLLQETQYF. The CDR3 bases are TGTGCCAGCAGCTTGCTTCTTCAAGAGACCCAGTACTTC. This chain uses TRBV7-9 with TRBJ2-5; D is unresolved. CDR1 and CDR2 (germline): SEHNR, FQNEAQ (reference sequence). The CDR3 sequence is 13 residues long. V was pared by 3 bases and J by 2 bases, with 7 bases between.